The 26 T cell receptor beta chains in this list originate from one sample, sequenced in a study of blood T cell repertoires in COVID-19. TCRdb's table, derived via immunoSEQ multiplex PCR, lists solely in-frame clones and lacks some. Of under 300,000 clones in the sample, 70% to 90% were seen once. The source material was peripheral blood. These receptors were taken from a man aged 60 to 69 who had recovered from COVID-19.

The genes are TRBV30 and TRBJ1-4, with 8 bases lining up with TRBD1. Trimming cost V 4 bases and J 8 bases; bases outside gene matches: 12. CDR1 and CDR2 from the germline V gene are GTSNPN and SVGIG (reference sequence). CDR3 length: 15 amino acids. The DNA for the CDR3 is TGTGCCTGGACTCCTCAGCCAGGGGGCCAGGAAAAACTGTTTTTT. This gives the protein CAWTPQPGGQEKLFF.

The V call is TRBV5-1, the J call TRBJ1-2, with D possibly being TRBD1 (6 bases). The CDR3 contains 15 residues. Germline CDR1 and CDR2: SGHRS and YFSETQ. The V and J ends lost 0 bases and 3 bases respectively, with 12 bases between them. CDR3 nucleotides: TGCGCCAGCAGCTTGGAAGGGGGAACCTACTATGGCTACACCTTC. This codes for CASSLEGGTYYGYTF.

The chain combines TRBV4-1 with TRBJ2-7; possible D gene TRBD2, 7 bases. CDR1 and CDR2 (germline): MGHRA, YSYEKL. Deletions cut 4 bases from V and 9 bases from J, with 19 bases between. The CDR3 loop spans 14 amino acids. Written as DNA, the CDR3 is TGCGCCAGCAGCCCGGTGGGGGGGCGCCCCGTGCAGTACTTC. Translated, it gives CASSPVGGRPVQYF.

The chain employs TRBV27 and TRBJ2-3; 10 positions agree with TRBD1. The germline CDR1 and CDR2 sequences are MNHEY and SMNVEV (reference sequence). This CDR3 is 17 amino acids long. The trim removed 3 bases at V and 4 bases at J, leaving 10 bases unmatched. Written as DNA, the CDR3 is TGTGCCAGCAGTTTTGGGACAGGGGTTTTTAGCGCAGATACGCAGTATTTT. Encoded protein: CASSFGTGVFSADTQYF.

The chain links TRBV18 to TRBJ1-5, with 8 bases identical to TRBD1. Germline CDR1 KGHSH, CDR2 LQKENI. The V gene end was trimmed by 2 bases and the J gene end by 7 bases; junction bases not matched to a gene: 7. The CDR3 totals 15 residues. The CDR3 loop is CASSPGQGWKQPQHF. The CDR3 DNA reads TGTGCCAGCTCACCAGGACAGGGTTGGAAGCAGCCCCAGCATTTT.

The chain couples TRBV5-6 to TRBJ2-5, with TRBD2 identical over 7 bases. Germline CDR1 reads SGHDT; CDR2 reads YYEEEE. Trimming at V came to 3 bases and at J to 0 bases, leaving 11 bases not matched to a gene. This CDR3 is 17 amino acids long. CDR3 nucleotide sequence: TGTGCCAGCAGCTCAACCTGGGGGACTACCTACCAAGAGACCCAGTACTTC. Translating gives CASSSTWGTTYQETQYF.

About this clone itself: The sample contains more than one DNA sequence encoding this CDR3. For the CDR3, the DNA is TGTGCCAGCAGCGCCGGGACAGGGGGCCTATACGAGCAGTACTTC. Translated, it gives CASSAGTGGLYEQYF. The chain joins TRBV9 to TRBJ2-7; 12 bases agree with TRBD1. J was trimmed by 4 bases and V by 3 bases; bases with no gene match: 5. Germline V gene sequence: CDR1 SGDLS, CDR2 YYNGEE. The CDR3 loop spans 15 amino acids.

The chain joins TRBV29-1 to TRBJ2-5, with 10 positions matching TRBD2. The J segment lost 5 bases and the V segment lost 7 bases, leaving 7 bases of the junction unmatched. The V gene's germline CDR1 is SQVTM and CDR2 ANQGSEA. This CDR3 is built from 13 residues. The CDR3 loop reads CSAGLAVGETQYF. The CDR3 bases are TGCAGCGCCGGACTAGCGGTCGGGGAGACCCAGTACTTC.

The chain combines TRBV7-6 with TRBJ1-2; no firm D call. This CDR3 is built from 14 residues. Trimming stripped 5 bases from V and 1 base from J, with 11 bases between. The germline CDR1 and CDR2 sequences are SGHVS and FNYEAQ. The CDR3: CASSPAANNYGYTF. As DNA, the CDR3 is TGTGCCAGCAGCCCAGCGGCTAATAACTATGGCTACACCTTC.

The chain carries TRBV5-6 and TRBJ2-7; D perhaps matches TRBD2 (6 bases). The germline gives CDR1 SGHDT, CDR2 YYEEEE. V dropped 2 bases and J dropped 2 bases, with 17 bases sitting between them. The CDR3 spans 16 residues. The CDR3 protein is CASSLSGAAGPYEQYF. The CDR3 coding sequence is TGTGCCAGCAGCTTATCCGGGGCTGCGGGGCCCTACGAGCAGTACTTC.

CDR3 protein: CASSLGTGSRANEKLFF. In DNA, the CDR3 is TGCGCCAGCAGCTTGGGGACAGGGTCCAGAGCTAATGAAAAACTGTTTTTT. V is TRBV5-1 and J is TRBJ1-4; 8 bases align to TRBD1. The ends lost 0 bases at V and 3 bases at J; junction bases unmatched: 7. The CDR3 sequence is 17 residues long. The germline gives CDR1 SGHRS, CDR2 YFSETQ.

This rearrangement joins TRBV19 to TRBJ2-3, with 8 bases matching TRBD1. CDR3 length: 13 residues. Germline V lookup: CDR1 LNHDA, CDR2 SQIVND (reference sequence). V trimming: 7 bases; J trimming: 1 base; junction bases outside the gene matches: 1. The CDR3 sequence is CASTGQGTDTQYF. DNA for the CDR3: TGTGCCAGTACGGGACAGGGCACAGATACGCAGTATTTT.

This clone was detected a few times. The CDR3 loop reads CASSLVAGGGALDEQFF. CDR3 coding DNA: TGTGCCAGCAGCTTAGTGGCCGGCGGGGGGGCCCTCGATGAGCAGTTCTTC. The genes are TRBV7-2 and TRBJ2-1, with 9 bases lining up with TRBD2. The CDR3 loop spans 17 amino acids. J lost 8 bases, V lost 1 base, and 12 bases had no gene match. Germline V gene data show CDR1 as SGHTA and CDR2 as FQGNSA.

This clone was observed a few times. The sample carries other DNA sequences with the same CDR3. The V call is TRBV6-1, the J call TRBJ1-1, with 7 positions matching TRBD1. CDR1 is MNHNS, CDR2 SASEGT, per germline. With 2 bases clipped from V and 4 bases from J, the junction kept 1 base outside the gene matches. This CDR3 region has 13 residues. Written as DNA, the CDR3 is TGTGCCAGCAGTGAAAGACAGGGCACTGAAGCTTTCTTT. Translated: CASSERQGTEAFF.

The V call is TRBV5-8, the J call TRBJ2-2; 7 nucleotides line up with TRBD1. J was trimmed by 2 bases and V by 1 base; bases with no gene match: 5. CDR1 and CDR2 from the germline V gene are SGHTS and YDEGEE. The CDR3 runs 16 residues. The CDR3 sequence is CASSLLRTGNTGELFF. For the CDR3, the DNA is TGTGCCAGCAGCTTGTTGCGGACAGGCAACACCGGGGAGCTGTTTTTT.

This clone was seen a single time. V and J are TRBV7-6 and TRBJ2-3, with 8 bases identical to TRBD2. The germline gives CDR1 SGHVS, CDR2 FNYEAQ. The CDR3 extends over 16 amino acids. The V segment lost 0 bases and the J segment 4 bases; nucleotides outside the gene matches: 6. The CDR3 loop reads CASSLAGGLVPDTQYF. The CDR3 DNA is TGTGCCAGCAGCTTAGCGGGGGGACTAGTCCCAGATACGCAGTATTTT.

The CDR3 sequence: CASSQVGTGLHEQYF. Here the CDR3 DNA reads TGCGCCAGCAGCCAAGTAGGGACAGGGTTGCACGAGCAGTACTTC. The chain links TRBV4-1 to TRBJ2-7; 9 bases agree with TRBD1. Germline loops: CDR1 MGHRA, CDR2 YSYEKL. V shed 1 base, J shed 5 bases, and the junction held 6 bases outside the gene matches. CDR3 length: 15 residues.

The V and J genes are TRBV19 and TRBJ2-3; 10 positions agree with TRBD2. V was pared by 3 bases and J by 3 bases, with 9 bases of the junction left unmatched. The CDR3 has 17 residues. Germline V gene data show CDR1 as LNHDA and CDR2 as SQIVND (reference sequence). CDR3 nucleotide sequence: TGTGCCAGTAGTATGCGGCCACTAGCGGGGAGAACAGATACGCAGTATTTT. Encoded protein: CASSMRPLAGRTDTQYF.

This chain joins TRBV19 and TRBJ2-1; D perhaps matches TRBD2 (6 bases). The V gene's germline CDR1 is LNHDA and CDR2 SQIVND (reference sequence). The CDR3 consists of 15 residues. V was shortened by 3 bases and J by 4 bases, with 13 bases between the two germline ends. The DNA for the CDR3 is TGTGCCAGTAGTATTCACGGGGGAATATACAATGAGCAGTTCTTC. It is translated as CASSIHGGIYNEQFF.

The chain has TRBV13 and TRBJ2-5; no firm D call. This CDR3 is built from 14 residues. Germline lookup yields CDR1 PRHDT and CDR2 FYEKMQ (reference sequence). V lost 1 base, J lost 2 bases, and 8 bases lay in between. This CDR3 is CASSLVGPQETQYF. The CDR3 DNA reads TGTGCCAGCAGCTTAGTTGGGCCTCAAGAGACCCAGTACTTC.

CDR3 nucleotide sequence: TGTGCCAGCAGCTGGACTAGCGGGAGCAATGAGCAGTTCTTC. It translates to CASSWTSGSNEQFF. The V and J genes are TRBV6-5 and TRBJ2-1; 13 bases are a match to TRBD2. The CDR3 runs to 14 residues. Trimming cost V 6 bases and J 6 bases; bases outside gene matches: 2. Germline assignment: CDR1 MNHEY and CDR2 SVGAGI.

In DNA, the CDR3 is TGTGCCAGCAGCCGACAGGCCTACGGGAACACCGGGGAGCTGTTTTTT. Translation gives CASSRQAYGNTGELFF. The gene calls are TRBV11-2 and TRBJ2-2, with D possibly being TRBD1 (6 bases). With 5 bases removed from V and 1 base from J, the gap between germline ends came to 14 bases. The CDR3 spans 16 residues. CDR1 and CDR2 from the germline V gene are SGHAT and FQNNGV.

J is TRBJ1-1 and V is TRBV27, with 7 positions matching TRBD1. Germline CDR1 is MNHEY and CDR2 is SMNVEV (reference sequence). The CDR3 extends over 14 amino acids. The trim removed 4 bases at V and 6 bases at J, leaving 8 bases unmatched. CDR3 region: CASSSVRGAPEAFF. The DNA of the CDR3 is TGTGCCAGCAGTTCCGTCAGGGGGGCGCCTGAAGCTTTCTTT.

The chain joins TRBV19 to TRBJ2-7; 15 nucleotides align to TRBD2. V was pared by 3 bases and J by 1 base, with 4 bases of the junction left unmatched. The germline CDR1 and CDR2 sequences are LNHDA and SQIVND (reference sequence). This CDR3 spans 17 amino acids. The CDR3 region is CASSIGTSGGTSYEQYF. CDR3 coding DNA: TGTGCCAGTAGTATTGGGACTAGCGGGGGGACTTCCTACGAGCAGTACTTC.

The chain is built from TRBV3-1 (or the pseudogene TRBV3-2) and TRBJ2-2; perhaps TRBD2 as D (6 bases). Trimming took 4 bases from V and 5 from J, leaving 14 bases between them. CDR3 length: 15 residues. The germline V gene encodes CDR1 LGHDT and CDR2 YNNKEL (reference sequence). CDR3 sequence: CASSPRPGGTGELFF. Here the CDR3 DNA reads TGTGCCAGCAGCCCCCGTCCCGGGGGAACCGGGGAGCTGTTTTTT.

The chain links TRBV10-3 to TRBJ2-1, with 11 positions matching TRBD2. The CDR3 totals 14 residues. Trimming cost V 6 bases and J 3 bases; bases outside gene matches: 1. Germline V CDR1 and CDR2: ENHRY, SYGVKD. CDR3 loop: CAIRTSGVYNEQFF. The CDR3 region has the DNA TGTGCCATCAGGACTAGCGGGGTCTACAATGAGCAGTTCTTC.